Listed here is a single T cell receptor beta chain. Its matching antigen is unknown. Germline V gene sequence: CDR1 SEHNR, CDR2 FQNEAQ (reference sequence). This CDR3 has 12 amino acids. Trimming shortened V by 5 bases and J by 7 bases, and 12 bases separated the two germline ends. Produced via immunoSEQ multiplex PCR; TCRdb's table is partial and in-frame only. This sample has about 67,000 clones, with 80% to 90% found just once. The data belong to a study of T cell responses to AZD1222 COVID-19 vaccine. Study findings and constraints: Regions 160-218 and 743-854 dominated among vaccine-associated CD4 TCRs spanning spike. White British ancestry dominated among donors, who included more females, and clonal diversity was possibly underestimated. Researchers took repertoire samples only after the peak T cell response had come.

Material: peripheral blood, obtained on day 0 of AZD1222 vaccination. The receptor comes from an adult in good health. The J gene is TRBJ2-7, the V gene TRBV7-9, with D hard to call. CDR3 nucleotide sequence: TGTGCCAGCAGCCCCCCCTACTGGGAGCAGTACTTC. Protein: CASSPPYWEQYF. The full variable domain, completed using reference TRBV7-9 and TRBJ2-7, is DTGVSQNPRHKITKRGQNVTFRCDPISEHNRLYWYRQTLGQGPEFLTYFQNEAQLEKSRLLSDRFSAERPKGSFSTLEIQRTEQGDSAMYLCASSPPYWEQYFGPGTRLTVT.